Each of the 25 T cell receptor beta chains below was sequenced from the same sample in a study of blood T cell repertoires in COVID-19. The assay was immunoSEQ multiplex PCR, and TCRdb's table has in-frame clones only and misses some. In the table there are about 200,000 clones, approximately 85% of which are singletons. Sequenced sample: peripheral blood. The origin of the receptors is a human donor with active or convalescent COVID-19. The donor label of this sample is uncertain.

This chain links TRBV28 with TRBJ2-7; no reliable D call. V was cut by 1 base and J by 2 bases, with 6 bases left in between. The CDR3 sequence is 13 residues long. CDR1 MDHEN and CDR2 SYDVKM come from the germline V gene. This CDR3 reads CASSLLATYEQYF. CDR3 bases: TGTGCCAGCAGTTTATTGGCAACCTACGAGCAGTACTTC. The entire variable domain, with the rest obtained from reference TRBV28 and TRBJ2-7, is as follows: DVKVTQSSRYLVKRTGEKVFLECVQDMDHENMFWYRQDPGLGLRLIYFSYDVKMKEKGDIPEGYSVSREKKERFSLILESASTNQTSMYLCASSLLATYEQYFGPGTRLTVT.

This chain connects TRBV19 to TRBJ1-6; 7 nucleotides match TRBD1. CDR1 and CDR2 (germline): LNHDA, SQIVND (reference sequence). V lost 5 bases and J lost 9; bases outside the gene matches: 10. The CDR3 is 15 amino acids. As DNA, the CDR3 is TGTGCCAGTAGTGCGCGACAGGGAGTGGGTTCACCCCTCCACTTT. This translates into CASSARQGVGSPLHF. The whole variable domain, remainder taken from reference TRBV19 and TRBJ1-6, is DGGITQSPKYLFRKEGQNVTLSCEQNLNHDAMYWYRQDPGQGLRLIYYSQIVNDFQKGDIAEGYSVSREKKESFPLTVTSAQKNPTAFYLCASSARQGVGSPLHFGNGTRLTVT.

This chain connects TRBV5-5 to TRBJ2-3, with D possibly TRBD2 on 6 matching bases. The V and J ends lost 4 bases and 0 bases respectively, with 15 bases between them. The length of the CDR3 is 16 residues. CDR1 is SGHKS, CDR2 YYEKEE, per germline (reference sequence). The CDR3 here is CASSEVVAVSTDTQYF. CDR3 DNA sequence: TGTGCCAGCAGCGAGGTGGTAGCGGTGAGCACAGATACGCAGTATTTT.

The chain uses TRBV5-1 and TRBJ2-5; 7 nucleotides line up with TRBD1. The germline CDR1 and CDR2 sequences are SGHRS and YFSETQ. V dropped 1 base and J dropped 4; count of bases not matched to a gene: 4. The CDR3 consists of 14 residues. The CDR3 DNA sequence: TGCGCCAGCAGCTTGATTCCAGGGGGAGAGACCCAGTACTTC. Its protein product is CASSLIPGGETQYF.

The chain recombines TRBV6-1 with TRBJ1-6; D might be TRBD1 (5 bases). Germline CDR1 reads MNHNS; CDR2 reads SASEGT. This CDR3 is 15 amino acids long. The V end lost 7 bases, the J end lost 4 bases, and 14 bases lay between the germline ends. CDR3 sequence: CASISGRGYNSPLHF. The CDR3 DNA is TGTGCCAGCATTTCGGGGAGGGGTTATAATTCACCCCTCCACTTT.

V is TRBV9 and J is TRBJ2-1; 9 bases agree with TRBD2. This CDR3 has 16 residues. Per germline, CDR1 SGDLS and CDR2 YYNGEE. The J segment lost 7 bases and the V segment lost 4 bases, leaving 12 bases of the junction unmatched. For the CDR3, the DNA is TGTGCCAGCAGCCCGCCTGGTAGCGGGGGCCGGAATGAGCAGTTCTTC. Protein: CASSPPGSGGRNEQFF.

This clone appeared a single time. The chain uses TRBV19 and TRBJ2-5; D may be TRBD1 (5 bases). Germline V gene sequence: CDR1 LNHDA, CDR2 SQIVND (reference sequence). With 5 bases removed from V and 7 bases from J, the gap between germline ends came to 11 bases. CDR3 length: 12 amino acids. CDR3 nucleotides: TGTGCCAGTAGTGACAGCGTGGGGACCCAGTACTTC. It yields the protein CASSDSVGTQYF.

The J gene is TRBJ2-1, the V gene TRBV29-1, with 8 bases aligning to TRBD1. CDR1 and CDR2 from the germline V gene are SQVTM and ANQGSEA. The CDR3 loop spans 14 amino acids. V lost 7 bases, J lost 7 bases, and 12 bases stayed unmatched. The CDR3 DNA sequence: TGCAGCGCCAGAGGGAACAGGGGGGTGAATGAGCAGTTCTTC. It specifies CSARGNRGVNEQFF.

V usage is TRBV7-3 and J usage is TRBJ2-7, with 8 bases fitting TRBD1. Trimming cost V 5 bases and J 0 bases; bases outside gene matches: 3. Per the germline V gene, CDR1 is SGHTA and CDR2 is FQGTGA. CDR3 length equals 14 residues. CDR3 sequence (DNA): TGTGCCAGCAGCCCGGGACAGGACTCCTACGAGCAGTACTTC. Translation gives CASSPGQDSYEQYF.

The rearrangement links TRBV5-4 to TRBJ2-3; possible D gene TRBD2, 7 bases. This CDR3 has 18 residues. In germline, CDR1 is SGHNT, CDR2 YYREEE (reference sequence). Trimming took off 6 bases at V and 0 bases at J, with 23 bases between the two ends. The CDR3 nucleotides read TGTGCCAGCACCCATCGGGGGCTAGCGGTAACTAGCACAGATACGCAGTATTTT. The encoded protein is CASTHRGLAVTSTDTQYF.

V and J are TRBV13 and TRBJ2-1; 16 nucleotides match TRBD2. The length of the CDR3 is 21 residues. V gave up 0 bases and J gave up 0 bases; unmatched junction bases: 8. Germline values: CDR1 PRHDT, CDR2 FYEKMQ (reference sequence). For the CDR3, the DNA is TGTGCCAGCAGCTTAGGTAAGGCGGGACTAGCGGGAGGGAGCTCCTACAATGAGCAGTTCTTC. This codes for CASSLGKAGLAGGSSYNEQFF. Full variable domain (missing parts from reference TRBV13 and TRBJ2-1): AAGVIQSPRHLIKEKRETATLKCYPIPRHDTVYWYQQGPGQDPQFLISFYEKMQSDKGSIPDRFSAQQFSDYHSELNMSSLELGDSALYFCASSLGKAGLAGGSSYNEQFFGPGTRLTVL.

The chain uses TRBV21-1 and TRBJ2-1; TRBD2 is the table's D call and was not checked against the DNA. TRBV21-1 corresponds to a pseudogene. The CDR3 runs 20 residues. CDR3 coding DNA: TGTGCCAGCAGCAAAGTGGACAGCAAACTAGCGGGAGAAGGGAACAATGAGCAGTTCTTC. It codes for CASSKVDSKLAGEGNNEQFF.

This rearrangement joins TRBV30 to TRBJ1-2; D gene uncertain. The V gene's germline CDR1 is GTSNPN and CDR2 SVGIG (reference sequence). V lost 0 bases to trimming and J lost 7 bases, with 9 bases between them. The CDR3 is 12 residues long. The CDR3 region has the DNA TGTGCCTGGAGTGTGCGCATCTCTGGCTACACCTTC. It yields the protein CAWSVRISGYTF.

V usage is TRBV6-5 and J usage is TRBJ2-2, with D possibly being TRBD2 (5 bases). The CDR3 is 15 residues long. Trimming stripped 6 bases from V and 4 bases from J, with 15 bases between. Germline loops: CDR1 MNHEY, CDR2 SVGAGI. Written as DNA, the CDR3 is TGTGCCAGCAGCTTGGACGGAGGATTCACCGGGGAGCTGTTTTTT. This encodes CASSLDGGFTGELFF.

The chain recombines TRBV7-9 with TRBJ2-2; TRBD2 aligns across 13 bases. The CDR3 is made up of 17 amino acids. Germline V gives CDR1 SEHNR, CDR2 FQNEAQ (reference sequence). V shed 5 bases and J 8 bases; nucleotides not matched to a gene: 11. As DNA, the CDR3 is TGTGCCAGCAGCCGTGGACTAGCGGGGGAATTTTTTGGGGAGCTGTTTTTT. Translated: CASSRGLAGEFFGELFF.

V usage is TRBV6-4 and J usage is TRBJ2-2, with D tentatively TRBD2 (6 bases). The germline V gene encodes CDR1 MRHNA and CDR2 SNTAGT. Trimming removed 4 bases from V and 1 base from J, with 10 bases in between. This CDR3 comprises 15 residues. The CDR3 is CASSVGSGNTGELFF. The CDR3 region has the DNA TGTGCCAGCAGTGTCGGGAGTGGGAACACCGGGGAGCTGTTTTTT.

The gene calls are TRBV7-9 and TRBJ1-4, with D unclear. CDR1 is SEHNR and CDR2 is FQNEAQ in the germline V gene (reference sequence). Trimming took 6 bases from V and 4 from J, leaving 9 bases between them. This CDR3 comprises 13 residues. The CDR3 protein is CASSLMSNEKLFF. For the CDR3, the DNA is TGTGCCAGCAGTCTAATGAGTAATGAAAAACTGTTTTTT.

This sequence joins TRBV7-2 and TRBJ1-5; weak D call: TRBD1 (6 bases). The V gene's germline CDR1 is SGHTA and CDR2 FQGNSA. Trimming removed 4 bases from V and 1 base from J, with 14 bases in between. The CDR3 contains 16 residues. In DNA form, the CDR3 reads TGTGCCAGCAGCTCAAGGGGGGGGCTAAGCAATCAGCCCCAGCATTTT. Translated, it gives CASSSRGGLSNQPQHF.

The V call is TRBV19, the J call TRBJ1-3, with D perhaps TRBD1 (6 bases). CDR1 and CDR2 from the germline V gene are LNHDA and SQIVND (reference sequence). V was clipped by 3 bases and J by 0 bases, with 9 bases between them. This CDR3 region has 15 residues. CDR3 nucleotides: TGTGCCAGTAGTATTGGGGGCATCTCTGGAAACACCATATATTTT. Residues: CASSIGGISGNTIYF.

The J gene is TRBJ1-2, the V gene TRBV10-2; no definite D call. The CDR3 has 15 amino acids. The V gene lost 4 bases and the J gene lost 2 bases, with 14 bases spanning the gap. Looked up from germline, CDR1 is WSHSY and CDR2 is SAAADI. Here the CDR3 DNA reads TGCGCCAGCAGTGTCGGGGAAGGGAGGAACTATGGCTACACCTTC. It codes for CASSVGEGRNYGYTF.

This chain links TRBV18 with TRBJ2-2; TRBD2 matches 8 bases. J was trimmed by 0 bases and V by 4 bases; bases with no gene match: 7. Looked up from germline, CDR1 is KGHSH and CDR2 is LQKENI. The CDR3 extends over 17 amino acids. This CDR3 reads CASSREAGATNTGELFF. The CDR3 DNA reads as TGTGCCAGCTCACGCGAAGCGGGGGCTACGAACACCGGGGAGCTGTTTTTT. Drawing the rest from reference TRBV18 and TRBJ2-2, the complete variable domain is NAGVMQNPRHLVRRRGQEARLRCSPMKGHSHVYWYRQLPEEGLKFMVYLQKENIIDESGMPKERFSAEFPKEGPSILRIQQVVRGDSAAYFCASSREAGATNTGELFFGEGSRLTVL.

The chain couples TRBV18 to TRBJ1-1, with TRBD1 matching over 9 bases. The junction had 16 bases not matched to a gene; V was cut back by 3 bases and J by 5 bases. The length of the CDR3 is 18 residues. From germline, CDR1 is KGHSH and CDR2 LQKENI. CDR3 sequence (DNA): TGTGCCAGCTCACCCCTGGGCGGACAGGGGATAGTAAAGACTGAAGCTTTCTTT. Translated, it gives CASSPLGGQGIVKTEAFF.

The chain has TRBV9 and TRBJ1-1; 7 bases map to TRBD1. This CDR3 contains 16 residues. J was trimmed by 0 bases and V by 3 bases; bases with no gene match: 8. Germline V lookup: CDR1 SGDLS, CDR2 YYNGEE. CDR3 sequence reads: CASSAGGQAMNTEAFF. CDR3 nucleotides: TGTGCCAGCAGCGCCGGAGGACAGGCCATGAACACTGAAGCTTTCTTT.

The chain couples TRBV2 to TRBJ1-6; TRBD1 matches at 12 bases. Trimming removed 7 bases from V and 6 bases from J; junction bases left unmatched: 7. This CDR3 spans 16 amino acids. Per germline, CDR1 SNHLY and CDR2 FYNNEI. CDR3 region: CASTSGTGGGNSPLHF. CDR3 DNA: TGTGCCAGCACTTCCGGGACAGGGGGCGGTAATTCACCCCTCCACTTT.

The chain has TRBV5-6 and TRBJ2-5, with 7 bases fitting TRBD2. After removal of 3 bases from V and 5 bases from J, the junction contained 4 bases not matched to a gene. The CDR3 loop spans 13 amino acids. Germline CDR1 is SGHDT and CDR2 is YYEEEE. CDR3 in DNA: TGTGCCAGCAGCTATATGGGGGGGGAGACCCAGTACTTC. Amino acids: CASSYMGGETQYF.